There are many counts of the clone carrying this T cell receptor (beta chain). This record belongs to a study of response to subunit inactivated influenza vaccine. TCRdb used MiXCR to reprocess the RT-PCR reads, holding one entry per CDR3 protein. The data contain roughly 700,000 distinct CDR3 sequences, roughly 13% of them singletons. Trimming stripped 8 bases from V and 5 bases from J, with 13 bases between. CDR3 length: 13 amino acids. Germline lookup yields CDR1 SNHLY and CDR2 FYNNEI. Sample: PBMCs from blood, taken 14 to 15 days before vaccination. The chain uses TRBV2 and TRBJ1-5, with TRBD1 as a possible D gene (6 bases). The TCR comes from a man aged 45 to 65 who received an inactivated influenza vaccine. CDR3: CASHRQEDQPQHF. CDR3 in DNA: TGTGCCAGCCACCGACAGGAAGATCAGCCCCAGCATTTT.